This TCR beta chain is from a study of cytomegalovirus exposure and HLA in healthy donors. The germline V gene encodes CDR1 SGDLS and CDR2 YYNGEE. The CDR3 is 14 residues long. Trimming took off 0 bases at V and 2 bases at J, with 8 bases between the two ends. Only in-frame clones appear in the TCRdb table, and some are missing; sequencing was by immunoSEQ multiplex PCR. The sample carries more than 200,000 clones, around 90% recorded once. Comment on this clone: This CDR3 is also generated by other DNA sequences in the sample.

What was sequenced was PBMCs. The genes are TRBV9 and TRBJ2-5; D is perhaps TRBD1 (5 bases). The TCR comes from a woman in her thirties in good health and CMV-seronegative. This CDR3 reads CASSVGGTQETQYF. CDR3 sequence (DNA): TGTGCCAGCAGCGTAGGGGGCACTCAAGAGACCCAGTACTTC.